The 2 T cell receptor beta chains below all came from one sample that was sequenced in a study of T cell changes during pregnancy in multiple sclerosis. TCRdb's table, derived via immunoSEQ multiplex PCR, lists solely in-frame clones and lacks some. The sample lists about 67,000 clones, 80% to 95% occurring once. This specimen consisted of peripheral blood, obtained in the first trimester of pregnancy. The source is a female donor in good health, enrolled as a control in a pregnancy study.

The rearrangement joins TRBV6-4 to TRBJ2-3; TRBD2 might be the D (6 bases). The V gene lost 4 bases and the J gene lost 1 base, with 9 bases spanning the gap. Germline loops: CDR1 MRHNA, CDR2 SNTAGT. The CDR3 has 14 residues. The CDR3 DNA sequence: TGTGCCAGCAGTGTTACGGGGGGCACAGATACGCAGTATTTT. It encodes CASSVTGGTDTQYF.

J is TRBJ1-2 and V is TRBV9; the D gene is possibly TRBD1 (6 bases). V lost 4 bases to trimming and J lost 8 bases, with 21 bases between them. Germline V lookup: CDR1 SGDLS, CDR2 YYNGEE. CDR3 length: 15 residues. The CDR3 region is CASSPLSDRIEGYTF. The CDR3 DNA reads as TGTGCCAGCAGCCCACTCTCCGACAGGATTGAGGGCTACACCTTC.